This TCR beta chain was sequenced during a study of CD8 T cells in ankylosing spondylitis. Study-level points and caveats: Matched ankylosing spondylitis synovial fluid reportedly showed significant enrichment of disease-linked clones.

This clonotype was picked up a small number of times. The antigen remains unidentified. Quantitative 5'-RACE with molecular barcodes was used to make the TCR beta libraries. TCRdb redid the calling of the 5' RACE reads with MiXCR, one entry per CDR3 protein. The sample includes 250,000 to 400,000 distinct CDR3 sequences, 9.5% to 13% of them seen just once. This CDR3 contains 15 residues. The V and J ends lost 3 bases and 2 bases respectively, with 14 bases between them. Germline V gene data show CDR1 as DFQATT and CDR2 as SNEGSKA (reference sequence). Sequencing input: blood, either unsorted or a sorted T cell fraction (not recorded which). The chain combines TRBV20-1 with TRBJ1-3, with D hard to call. The TCR was taken from a female donor with ankylosing spondylitis or in good health (not recorded which). The CDR3 loop is CSASIRPGPGNTIYF. CDR3 sequence (DNA): TGCAGTGCTAGCATACGGCCCGGCCCTGGAAACACCATATATTTT.